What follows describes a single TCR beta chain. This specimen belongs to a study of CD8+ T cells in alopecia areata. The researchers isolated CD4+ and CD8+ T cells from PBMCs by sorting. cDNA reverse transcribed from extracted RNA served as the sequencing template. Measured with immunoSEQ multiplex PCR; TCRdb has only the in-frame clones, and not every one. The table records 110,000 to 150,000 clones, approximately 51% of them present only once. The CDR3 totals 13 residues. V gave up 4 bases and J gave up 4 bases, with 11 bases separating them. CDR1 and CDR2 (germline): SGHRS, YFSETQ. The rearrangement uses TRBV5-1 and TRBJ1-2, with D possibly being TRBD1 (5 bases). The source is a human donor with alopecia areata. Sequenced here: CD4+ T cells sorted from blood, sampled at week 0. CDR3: CASSPDSTYGYTF. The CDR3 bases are TGCGCCAGCAGCCCCGACAGTACCTATGGCTACACCTTC.